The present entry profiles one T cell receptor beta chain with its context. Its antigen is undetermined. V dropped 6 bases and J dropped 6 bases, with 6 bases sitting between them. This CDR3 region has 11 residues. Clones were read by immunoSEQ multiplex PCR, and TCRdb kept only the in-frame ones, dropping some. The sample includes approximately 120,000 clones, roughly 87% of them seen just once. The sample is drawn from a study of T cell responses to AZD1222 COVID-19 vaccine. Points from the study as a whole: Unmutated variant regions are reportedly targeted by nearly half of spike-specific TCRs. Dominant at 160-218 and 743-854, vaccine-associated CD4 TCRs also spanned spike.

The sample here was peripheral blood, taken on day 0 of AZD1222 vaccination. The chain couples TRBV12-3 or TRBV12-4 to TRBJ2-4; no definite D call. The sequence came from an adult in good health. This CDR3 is CASSPGNIQYF. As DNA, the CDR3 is TGTGCCAGCAGCCCCGGAAACATTCAGTACTTC.